This TCR beta chain stems from a study of T cell changes during pregnancy in multiple sclerosis. Method: immunoSEQ multiplex PCR; TCRdb's copy keeps in-frame clones and lacks some. Of tens of thousands of clones in the sample, 75% to 90% were seen once. The CDR3 contains 14 residues. Germline V gene sequence: CDR1 SGDLS, CDR2 YYNGEE. The germline V and J ends were trimmed by 5 bases and 4 bases, with 10 bases remaining between them. The rearrangement links TRBV9 to TRBJ2-6; D is unresolved. The receptor's source is a female donor with multiple sclerosis, enrolled in a pregnancy study. The specimen comprised CD8+ T cells from peripheral blood mononuclear cells, sampled in the second trimester of pregnancy. The CDR3 nucleotides read TGTGCCAGCAGGCCGGGTTCCGGGGCCAACGTCCTGACTTTC. Translation gives CASRPGSGANVLTF.